This TCR beta chain derives from a study of T cell changes during pregnancy in multiple sclerosis. Germline V gene lookup returns CDR1 SGHTA and CDR2 FQGNSA. This CDR3 region has 16 residues. V lost 5 bases and J lost 6; bases outside the gene matches: 9. Generated by immunoSEQ multiplex PCR, the TCRdb table keeps only in-frame clones and is missing some. The table records some 50,000 clones, about 92% of them present only once. V usage is TRBV7-2 and J usage is TRBJ1-6, with 8 bases aligning to TRBD1. The TCR originated in a female donor with multiple sclerosis, enrolled in a pregnancy study. Here the sequenced sample was CD4+ T cells from peripheral blood mononuclear cells, taken in the second trimester of pregnancy. The CDR3 protein is CASSASAGQANSPLHF. The DNA of the CDR3 is TGTGCCAGCAGCGCAAGCGCGGGACAGGCTAATTCACCCCTCCACTTT.